Listed below are T cell receptor beta chains from one sample, sequenced in a study of molecular identifiers for immune sequencing clone quantification. TCRdb re-analysed the PCR reads in MiXCR, keeping a single row per CDR3 protein. The sample lists tens of thousands of distinct CDR3 sequences, roughly 25% occurring once. Sequencing input: naive CD8+ T cells from blood, with Jurkat cell RNA spiked in. These receptors were taken from a human donor in good health. Some libraries in this study had Jurkat cell RNA spiked in. The CDR3 runs from the conserved cysteine through the conserved F or W. Each record gives: V gene, CDR3 protein.

V gene: TRBV7-9; CDR3 protein: CASSPGTMYPDTQYF
V gene: TRBV7-9; CDR3 protein: CASSALAGGTDTQYF
V gene: TRBV7-6; CDR3 protein: CASSMGLAYEQYF
V gene: TRBV12-3/TRBV12-4; CDR3 protein: CASSLENTEAFF
V gene: TRBV9; CDR3 protein: CASSDPGHTEAFF
V gene: TRBV7-9; CDR3 protein: CASSSTRLAPDTQYF
V gene: TRBV30; CDR3 protein: CAWDSGVAETQYF
V gene: TRBV4-1; CDR3 protein: CASSQGTGGYTEAFF
V gene: TRBV4-3; CDR3 protein: CASSQDPGQGLNTGEPFF
V gene: TRBV19; CDR3 protein: CASGKGGRSYNEQFF
V gene: TRBV2; CDR3 protein: CASSTGQGAANEKLFF
V gene: TRBV28; CDR3 protein: CASSTTDLYTAPQYF
V gene: TRBV4-1; CDR3 protein: CASSPDRIPEAFF
V gene: TRBV27; CDR3 protein: CASSLMGGTEAFF
V gene: TRBV4-1; CDR3 protein: CASSQDVGTWGENQPQHF
V gene: TRBV20-1; CDR3 protein: CSALEEKLFF
V gene: TRBV6-6; CDR3 protein: CASGPTEGEWTQYF
V gene: TRBV29-1; CDR3 protein: CSGTGGDSSYEQYF
V gene: TRBV2; CDR3 protein: CASSSLYTEAFF
V gene: TRBV12-3/TRBV12-4; CDR3 protein: CASSLLAPAYEQCF
V gene: TRBV4-1; CDR3 protein: CASSQASSGKANTEAFF
V gene: TRBV6-2/TRBV6-3; CDR3 protein: CASSYPGANSLPQETQYF
V gene: TRBV7-9; CDR3 protein: CASSAGLTEAFF
V gene: TRBV12-5; CDR3 protein: CASGPGPFLPITIPRDYEQYF
V gene: TRBV5-1; CDR3 protein: CASSLDLGAPDEQYF
V gene: TRBV29-1; CDR3 protein: CSVEGQGAFHEQYF
V gene: TRBV6-1; CDR3 protein: CASNLAGESGELFF
V gene: TRBV11-2; CDR3 protein: CASSRFFGDNEQFF
V gene: TRBV24-1; CDR3 protein: CATSDSTGTQPQHF
V gene: TRBV28; CDR3 protein: CATSFENEQYF
V gene: TRBV7-9; CDR3 protein: CASGSPATNEKLFF
V gene: TRBV27; CDR3 protein: CASSPIQGSPQHF
V gene: TRBV29-1; CDR3 protein: CSVGSDRGISGTEAFF
V gene: TRBV30; CDR3 protein: CAWSVGQIYGYTF
V gene: TRBV12-3/TRBV12-4; CDR3 protein: CASSFPGNEKLFF
V gene: TRBV2; CDR3 protein: CATRQGRGNEQFF
V gene: TRBV7-2; CDR3 protein: CASIPRAGYGYTF
V gene: TRBV6-2/TRBV6-3; CDR3 protein: CASSYSGGRNTEAFF
V gene: TRBV20-1; CDR3 protein: CSARQTASGYNEQFF
V gene: TRBV28; CDR3 protein: CASSSRTSGYEQYF
V gene: TRBV12-3/TRBV12-4; CDR3 protein: CASSWARDHQETQYF
V gene: TRBV12-3/TRBV12-4; CDR3 protein: CASSFSLDGTGELFF
V gene: TRBV7-9; CDR3 protein: CASSLGLVEQYF
V gene: TRBV9; CDR3 protein: CASSDDRVTYYGYTF
V gene: TRBV12-3/TRBV12-4; CDR3 protein: CASSLVLGGGGDDGYTF
V gene: TRBV7-2; CDR3 protein: CASSRDGGQETQYF
V gene: TRBV7-9; CDR3 protein: CASSPPGRTDTQYF